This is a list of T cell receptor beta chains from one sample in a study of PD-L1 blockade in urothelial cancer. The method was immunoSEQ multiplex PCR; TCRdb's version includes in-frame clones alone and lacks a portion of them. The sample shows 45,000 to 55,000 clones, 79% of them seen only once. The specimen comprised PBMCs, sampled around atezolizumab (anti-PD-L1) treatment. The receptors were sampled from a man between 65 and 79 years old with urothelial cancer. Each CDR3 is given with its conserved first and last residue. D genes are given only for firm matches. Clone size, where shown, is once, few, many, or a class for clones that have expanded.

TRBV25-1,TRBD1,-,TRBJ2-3,TGTGCCAGCAGTCACAGGGGGGACAGGGGGCGTAAAGATACGCAGTATTTT,CASSHRGDRGRKDTQYF
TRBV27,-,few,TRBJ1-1,TGTGCCAGCAGTTTGGGCAGAATGAACACTGAAGCTTTCTTT,CASSLGRMNTEAFF
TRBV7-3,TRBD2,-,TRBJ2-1,TGTGCCAGCAGCTTAGGGACTAGCGTCTACAATGAGCAGTTCTTC,CASSLGTSVYNEQFF
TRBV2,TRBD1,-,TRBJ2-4,TGTGCCAGCAGTAGAGGGGGCGAGCACATTCAGTACTTC,CASSRGGEHIQYF
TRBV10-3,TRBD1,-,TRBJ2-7,TGTGCCATCAGTGAGTCTGGACAGGGTGACTACGAGCAGTACTTC,CAISESGQGDYEQYF
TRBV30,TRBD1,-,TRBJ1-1,TGTGCCTCCCGGACAGGGCAGTACTGGATGAACACTGAAGCTTTCTTT,CASRTGQYWMNTEAFF
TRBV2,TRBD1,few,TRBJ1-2,TGTGCCAGCAACTATAACAGGGGTGACTATGGCTACACCTTC,CASNYNRGDYGYTF
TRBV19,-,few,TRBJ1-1,TGTGCCAGTAGTCTTCACCGGACTGAAGCTTTCTTT,CASSLHRTEAFF
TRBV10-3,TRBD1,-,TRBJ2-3,TGTGCCATCAGTGATTCCAACAGGGGGCCAACGGGGACGCAGTATTTT,CAISDSNRGPTGTQYF
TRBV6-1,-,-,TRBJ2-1,TGTGCCAGCAGTGGACAGGGAGGATGGTCTTACAATGAGCAGTTCTTC,CASSGQGGWSYNEQFF
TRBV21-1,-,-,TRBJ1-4,TGTGCCAGCAGCATTAGTGTTCCCTTGGATGAAAAACTGTTTTTT,CASSISVPLDEKLFF
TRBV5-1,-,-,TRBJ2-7,TGCGCCAGCAGCTCCCGGGGGAGCCAGTACTTC,CASSSRGSQYF
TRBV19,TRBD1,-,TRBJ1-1,TGTGCCAGTAGTATTCGACAGGGGCGCGGGGAAGCTTTCTTT,CASSIRQGRGEAFF
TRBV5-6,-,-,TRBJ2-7,TGTGCCAGCAGCCCCCCGGGTCCCAGTACCTACGAGCAGTACTTC,CASSPPGPSTYEQYF
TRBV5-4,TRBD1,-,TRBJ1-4,TGTGCCAGCAGGGGACAGGGCTCTAATGAAAAACTGTTTTTT,CASRGQGSNEKLFF
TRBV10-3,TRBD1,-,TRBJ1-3,TGTGCCATCAGTACCGGGACAGACGGAAACACCATATATTTT,CAISTGTDGNTIYF
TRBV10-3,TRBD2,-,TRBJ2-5,TGTGCCATCAGTGTAATGGGGAGGGGATTGGAGACCCAGTACTTC,CAISVMGRGLETQYF
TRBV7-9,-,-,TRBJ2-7,TGTGCCAGCAGCTTATCGTTACAGGGAGAAGAGCAGTACTTC,CASSLSLQGEEQYF
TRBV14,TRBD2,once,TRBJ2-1,TGTGCCAGCAGCCGCCCACTGTCTAGCGGGCAGAAGGTTAGAAGTGAGCAGTTCTTC,CASSRPLSSGQKVRSEQFF
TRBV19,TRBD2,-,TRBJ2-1,TGTGCCAGTAGTCGTCTAGCGGGAGGGAGCTCCTACAATGAGCAGTTCTTC,CASSRLAGGSSYNEQFF
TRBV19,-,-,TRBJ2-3,TGTGCCAGTAGTTCCAGGTTTAGCACAGATACGCAGTATTTT,CASSSRFSTDTQYF
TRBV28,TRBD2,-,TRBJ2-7,TGTACCAGCAGTGGCGGGAGTAACATCTACGAGCAGTACTTC,CTSSGGSNIYEQYF
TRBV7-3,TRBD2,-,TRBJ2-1,TGTGCCAGCAGCTTAAGGGGCCTAGCGGGCGATAATGAGCAGTTCTTC,CASSLRGLAGDNEQFF
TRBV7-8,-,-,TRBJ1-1,TGTGCCAGCAGCTCGCGCACAGGGAACACTGAAGCTTTCTTT,CASSSRTGNTEAFF
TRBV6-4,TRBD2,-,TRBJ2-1,TGTGCCAGCAGTGATGACGCGGGAGAAGGGAATGAGCAGTTCTTC,CASSDDAGEGNEQFF
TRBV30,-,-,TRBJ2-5,TGTGCCCAGACAGGTTTGGGAGAGACCCAGTACTTC,CAQTGLGETQYF